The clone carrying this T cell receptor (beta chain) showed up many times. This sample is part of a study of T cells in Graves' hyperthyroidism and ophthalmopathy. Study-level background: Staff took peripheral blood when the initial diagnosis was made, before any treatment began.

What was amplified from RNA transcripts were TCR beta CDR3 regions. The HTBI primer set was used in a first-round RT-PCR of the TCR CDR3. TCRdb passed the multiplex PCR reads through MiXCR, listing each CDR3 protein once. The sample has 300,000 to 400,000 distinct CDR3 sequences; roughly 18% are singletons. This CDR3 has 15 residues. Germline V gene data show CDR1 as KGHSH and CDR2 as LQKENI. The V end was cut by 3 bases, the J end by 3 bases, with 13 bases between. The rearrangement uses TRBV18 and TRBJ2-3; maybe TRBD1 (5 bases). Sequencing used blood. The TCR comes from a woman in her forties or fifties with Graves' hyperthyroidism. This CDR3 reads CASSPGRQGTDTQYF. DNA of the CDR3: TGTGCCAGCTCACCGGGGCGACAAGGGACAGATACGCAGTATTTT.